This TCR beta chain emerged from a study of blood T cell repertoires in COVID-19. Across the whole study: COVID-19 samples from acute and convalescent phases originated in the United States, Italy and Spain. Sample material is recorded as cDNA or gDNA derived from T cells, B-cell-depleted T cells, or PBMCs.

The CDR3 has 15 residues. Germline V gene data show CDR1 as LNHDA and CDR2 as SQIVND (reference sequence). Between the trimmed V and J ends, which lost 2 bases and 1 base, there was a span of 10 bases. Under the authors' procedure: Amplified reference gene primers provided the basis for estimating nucleated cell counts. The assay was immunoSEQ multiplex PCR, and TCRdb's table has in-frame clones only and misses some. V and J calls plus clone size are reproduced from that table; the DNA served to infer D and trimming. Of 150,000 to 200,000 clones listed, 70% to 90% are singletons. Sequenced input: peripheral blood. The receptor's source is a man aged 18 to 35 who had recovered from COVID-19. V is TRBV19 and J is TRBJ2-3, with a tentative D call TRBD2 (6 bases). CDR3 in DNA: TGTGCCAGTAGTATATCGGGACTCCGCACAGATACGCAGTATTTT. The encoded protein is CASSISGLRTDTQYF. The complete variable domain, with remaining parts taken from reference TRBV19 and TRBJ2-3, reads DGGITQSPKYLFRKEGQNVTLSCEQNLNHDAMYWYRQDPGQGLRLIYYSQIVNDFQKGDIAEGYSVSREKKESFPLTVTSAQKNPTAFYLCASSISGLRTDTQYFGPGTRLTVL.